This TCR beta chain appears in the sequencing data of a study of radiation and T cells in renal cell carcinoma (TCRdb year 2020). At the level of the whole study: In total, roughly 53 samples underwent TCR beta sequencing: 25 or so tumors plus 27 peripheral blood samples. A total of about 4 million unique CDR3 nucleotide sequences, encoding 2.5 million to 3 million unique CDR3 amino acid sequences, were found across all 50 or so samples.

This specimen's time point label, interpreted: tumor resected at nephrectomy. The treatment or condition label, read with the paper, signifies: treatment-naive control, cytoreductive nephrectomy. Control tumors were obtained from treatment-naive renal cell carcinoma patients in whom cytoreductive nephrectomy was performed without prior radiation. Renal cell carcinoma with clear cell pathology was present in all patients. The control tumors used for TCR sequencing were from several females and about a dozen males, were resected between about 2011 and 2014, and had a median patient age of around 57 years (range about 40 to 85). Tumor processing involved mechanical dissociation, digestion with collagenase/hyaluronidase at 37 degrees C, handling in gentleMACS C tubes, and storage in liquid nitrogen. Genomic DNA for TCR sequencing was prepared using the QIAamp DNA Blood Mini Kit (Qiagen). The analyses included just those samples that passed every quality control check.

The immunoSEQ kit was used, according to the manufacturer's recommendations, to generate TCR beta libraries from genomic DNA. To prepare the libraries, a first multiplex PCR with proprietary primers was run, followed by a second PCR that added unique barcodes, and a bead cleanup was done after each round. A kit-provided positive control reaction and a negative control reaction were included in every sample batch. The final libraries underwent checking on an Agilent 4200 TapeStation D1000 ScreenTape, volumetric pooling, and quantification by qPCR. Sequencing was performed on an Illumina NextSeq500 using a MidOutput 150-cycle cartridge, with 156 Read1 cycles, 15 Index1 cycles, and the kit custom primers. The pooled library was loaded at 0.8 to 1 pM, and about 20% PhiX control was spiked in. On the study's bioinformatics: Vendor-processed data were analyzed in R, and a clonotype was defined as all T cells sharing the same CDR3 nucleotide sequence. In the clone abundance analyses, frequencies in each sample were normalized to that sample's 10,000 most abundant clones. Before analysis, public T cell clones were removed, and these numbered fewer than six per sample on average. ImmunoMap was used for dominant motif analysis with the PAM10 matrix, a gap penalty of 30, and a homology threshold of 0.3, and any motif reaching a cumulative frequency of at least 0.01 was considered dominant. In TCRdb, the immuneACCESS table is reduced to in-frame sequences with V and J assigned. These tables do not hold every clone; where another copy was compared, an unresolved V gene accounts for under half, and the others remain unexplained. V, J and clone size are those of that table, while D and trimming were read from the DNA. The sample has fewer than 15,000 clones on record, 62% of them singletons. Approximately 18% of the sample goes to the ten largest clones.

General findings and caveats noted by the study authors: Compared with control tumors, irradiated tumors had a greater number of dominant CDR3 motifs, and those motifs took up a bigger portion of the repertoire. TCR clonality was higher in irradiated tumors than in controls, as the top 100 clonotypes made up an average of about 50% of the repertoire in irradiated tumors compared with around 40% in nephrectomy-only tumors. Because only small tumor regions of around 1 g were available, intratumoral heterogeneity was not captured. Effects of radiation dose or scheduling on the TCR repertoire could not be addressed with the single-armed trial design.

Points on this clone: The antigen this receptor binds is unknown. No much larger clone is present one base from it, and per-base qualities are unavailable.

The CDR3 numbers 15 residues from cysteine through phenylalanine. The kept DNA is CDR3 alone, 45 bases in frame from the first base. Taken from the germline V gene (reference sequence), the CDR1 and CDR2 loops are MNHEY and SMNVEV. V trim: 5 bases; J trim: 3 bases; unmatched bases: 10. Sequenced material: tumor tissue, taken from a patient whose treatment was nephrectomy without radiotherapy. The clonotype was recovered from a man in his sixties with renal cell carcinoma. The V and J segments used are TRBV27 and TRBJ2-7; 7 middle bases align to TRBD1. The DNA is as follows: TGTGCCAGCAGTCCAAGACAGGGAAATAGCTACGAGCAGTACTTC. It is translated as CASSPRQGNSYEQYF.